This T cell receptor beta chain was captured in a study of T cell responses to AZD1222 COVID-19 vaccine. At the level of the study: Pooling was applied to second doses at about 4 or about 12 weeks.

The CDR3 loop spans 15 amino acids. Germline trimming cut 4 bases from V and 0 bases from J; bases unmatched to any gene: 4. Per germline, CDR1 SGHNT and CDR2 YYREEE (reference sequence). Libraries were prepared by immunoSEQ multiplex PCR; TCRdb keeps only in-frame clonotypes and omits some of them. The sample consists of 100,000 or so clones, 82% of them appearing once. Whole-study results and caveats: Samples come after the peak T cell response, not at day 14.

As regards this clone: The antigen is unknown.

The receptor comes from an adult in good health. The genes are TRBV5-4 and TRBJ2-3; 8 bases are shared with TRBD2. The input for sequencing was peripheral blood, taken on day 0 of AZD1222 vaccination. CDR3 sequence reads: CASSLERGSTDTQYF. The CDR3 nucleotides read TGTGCCAGCAGCCTCGAGCGGGGGAGCACAGATACGCAGTATTTT.